Listed below are T cell receptor beta chains from one sample, sequenced in a study of blood T cell repertoires in COVID-19. Here immunoSEQ multiplex PCR was the method, and the copy in TCRdb shows in-frame clones only, minus some. The sample consists of about 130,000 clones, around four fifths of them appearing once. Specimen: peripheral blood. The origin of the receptors is a middle-aged man with active or convalescent COVID-19. The CDR3 runs from the conserved cysteine through the conserved F or W. D genes are given only for firm matches. Rows give clone size only sometimes, using once, few, many, or a class for an expanded clone.

V: TRBV5-1
size: NA
D: TRBD1
J: TRBJ2-5
DNA: TGCGCCAGCAGCAGGCCGACAGGGGGCGAAGAGACCCAGTACTTC
CDR3: CASSRPTGGEETQYF

V: TRBV5-1
size: NA
D: TRBD2
J: TRBJ2-5
DNA: TGCGCCAGCAGCTCGGGACTACCGGAAGAGACCCAGTACTTC
CDR3: CASSSGLPEETQYF

V: TRBV6-1
size: NA
D: NA
J: TRBJ1-2
DNA: TGTGCCAGCAGCCAGGCAGGGGAGAAAGACTACACCTTC
CDR3: CASSQAGEKDYTF

V: TRBV27
size: NA
D: TRBD1
J: TRBJ1-4
DNA: TGTGCCAGCAGGACAGGGTTCCCTAATGAAAAACTGTTTTTT
CDR3: CASRTGFPNEKLFF

V: TRBV11-2
size: few
D: TRBD1
J: TRBJ1-2
DNA: TGTGCCAGCAGCCCAACGGAAAGGGGGCATGGCTACACCTTC
CDR3: CASSPTERGHGYTF

V: TRBV7-3
size: NA
D: NA
J: TRBJ2-1
DNA: TGTGCCAGCAGCCCCCGACGTAGCGACACTAACAATGAGCAGTTCTTC
CDR3: CASSPRRSDTNNEQFF

V: TRBV7-7
size: NA
D: NA
J: TRBJ2-7
DNA: TGTGCTAGCAGCTTGGCCACCACCTACGAGCAGTACTTC
CDR3: CASSLATTYEQYF

V: TRBV7-9
size: few
D: TRBD2
J: TRBJ2-1
DNA: TGTGCCAGCAGCCCCAGTTCGGTTAGCGGGGGGGCCGTCTACAATGAGCAGTTCTTC
CDR3: CASSPSSVSGGAVYNEQFF

V: TRBV12-3/TRBV12-4
size: NA
D: NA
J: TRBJ1-5
DNA: TGTGCCAGCAGCGAGCAGGACAATCAGCCCCAGCATTTT
CDR3: CASSEQDNQPQHF

V: TRBV7-2
size: once
D: NA
J: TRBJ2-7
DNA: TGTGCCAGCAGCTTGGGGCAGGGAAACTACGAGCAGTACTTC
CDR3: CASSLGQGNYEQYF

V: TRBV19
size: NA
D: NA
J: TRBJ2-1
DNA: TGTGCCAGTAGTTTATTTGTCCAGTCCAATGAGCAGTTCTTC
CDR3: CASSLFVQSNEQFF

V: TRBV27
size: NA
D: NA
J: TRBJ1-6
DNA: TGTGCCAGCAGTTTATTCCCAGCGGGTGGGGGCTCCTATAATTCACCCCTCCACTTT
CDR3: CASSLFPAGGGSYNSPLHF

V: TRBV24-1
size: NA
D: NA
J: TRBJ1-2
DNA: TGTGCCACCAGGGACATCCGAGCTAACTATGGCTACACCTTC
CDR3: CATRDIRANYGYTF

V: TRBV7-9
size: NA
D: NA
J: TRBJ2-1
DNA: TGTGCCAGCAGCTTTGCAGGGGCTAATGAGCAGTTCTTC
CDR3: CASSFAGANEQFF

V: TRBV19
size: NA
D: TRBD1
J: TRBJ2-1
DNA: TGTGCCAGTAGTACTGGGACAGGGGGTAGCGATGAGCAGTTCTTC
CDR3: CASSTGTGGSDEQFF

V: TRBV27
size: NA
D: TRBD2
J: TRBJ2-1
DNA: TGTGCCAGCAGTTCCTTGGGGGAGGGGACCTTTAACAATGAGCAGTTCTTC
CDR3: CASSSLGEGTFNNEQFF

V: TRBV7-2
size: NA
D: TRBD1
J: TRBJ2-7
DNA: TGTGCCAGCACCCGGACAGGGGGCATCGTCGAGCAGTACTTC
CDR3: CASTRTGGIVEQYF

V: TRBV19
size: NA
D: TRBD1
J: TRBJ1-6
DNA: TGTGCCAGTATTCCCCGGGACAGGGGGCTCGGTGATTCACCCCTCCACTTT
CDR3: CASIPRDRGLGDSPLHF